This T cell receptor (beta chain) was sequenced during a study of T cell changes during pregnancy in multiple sclerosis. TCRdb's copy holds only in-frame clones and misses some; the assay was immunoSEQ multiplex PCR. This table has some 31,000 clones, 90% to 95% appearing once. The CDR3 runs to 16 residues. CDR1 is SGHDT and CDR2 is YYEEEE in the germline V gene. Trimming cost V 7 bases and J 3 bases; bases outside gene matches: 13. The material sequenced was CD8+ T cells from peripheral blood mononuclear cells, taken in the second trimester of pregnancy. The chain carries TRBV5-6 and TRBJ2-4; 7 bases agree with TRBD1. The TCR sequence derives from a female donor in good health, enrolled as a control in a pregnancy study. In DNA form, the CDR3 reads TGTGCCAGCTTCCCCCCCCCAAACAGGGGCAAAAACATTCAGTACTTC. Translating gives CASFPPPNRGKNIQYF. Full variable domain (outside the CDR3, taken from reference TRBV5-6 and TRBJ2-4): DAGVTQSPTHLIKTRGQQVTLRCSPKSGHDTVSWYQQALGQGPQFIFQYYEEEERQRGNFPDRFSGHQFPNYSSELNVNALLLGDSALYLCASFPPPNRGKNIQYFGAGTRLSVL.